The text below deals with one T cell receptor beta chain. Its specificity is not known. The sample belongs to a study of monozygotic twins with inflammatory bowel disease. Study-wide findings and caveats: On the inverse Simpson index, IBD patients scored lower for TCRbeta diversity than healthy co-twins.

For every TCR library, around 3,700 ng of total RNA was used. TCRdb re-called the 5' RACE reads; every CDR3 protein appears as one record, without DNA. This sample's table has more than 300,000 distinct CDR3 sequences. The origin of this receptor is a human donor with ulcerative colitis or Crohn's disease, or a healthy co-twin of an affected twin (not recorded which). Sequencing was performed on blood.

The CDR3 region is CAIMSGSGAYNEQFF. The rearrangement joins TRBV10-3 to TRBJ2-1. The CDR3 has 15 amino acids. Germline CDR1 is ENHRY and CDR2 is SYGVKD.